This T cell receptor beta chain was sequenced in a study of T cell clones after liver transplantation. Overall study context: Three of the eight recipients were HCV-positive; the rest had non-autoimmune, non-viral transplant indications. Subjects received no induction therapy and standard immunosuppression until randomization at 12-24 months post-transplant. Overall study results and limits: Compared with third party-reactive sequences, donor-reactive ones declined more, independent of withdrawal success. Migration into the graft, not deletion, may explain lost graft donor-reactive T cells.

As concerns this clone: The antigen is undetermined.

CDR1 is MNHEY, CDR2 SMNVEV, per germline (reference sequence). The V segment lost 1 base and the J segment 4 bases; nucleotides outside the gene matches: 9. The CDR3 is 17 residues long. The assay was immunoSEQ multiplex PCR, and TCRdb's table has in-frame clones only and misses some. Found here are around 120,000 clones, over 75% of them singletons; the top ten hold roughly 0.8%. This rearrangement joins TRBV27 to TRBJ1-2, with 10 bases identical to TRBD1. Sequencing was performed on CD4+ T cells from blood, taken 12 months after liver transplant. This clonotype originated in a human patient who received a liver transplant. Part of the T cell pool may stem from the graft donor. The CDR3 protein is CASSLYPGQGETYGYTF. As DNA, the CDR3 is TGTGCCAGCAGTTTATATCCAGGACAGGGGGAAACCTATGGCTACACCTTC.